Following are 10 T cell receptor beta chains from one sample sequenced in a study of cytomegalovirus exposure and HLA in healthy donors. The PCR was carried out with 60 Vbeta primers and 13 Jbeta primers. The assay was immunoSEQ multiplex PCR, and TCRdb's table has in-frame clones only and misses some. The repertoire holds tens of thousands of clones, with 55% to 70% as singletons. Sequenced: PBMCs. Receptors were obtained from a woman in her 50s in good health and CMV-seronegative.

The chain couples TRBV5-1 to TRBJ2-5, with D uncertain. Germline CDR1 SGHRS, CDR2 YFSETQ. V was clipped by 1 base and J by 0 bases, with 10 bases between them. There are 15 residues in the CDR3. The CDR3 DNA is TGCGCCAGCAGCTTGCCAGGCCGGAACCAAGAGACCCAGTACTTC. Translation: CASSLPGRNQETQYF.

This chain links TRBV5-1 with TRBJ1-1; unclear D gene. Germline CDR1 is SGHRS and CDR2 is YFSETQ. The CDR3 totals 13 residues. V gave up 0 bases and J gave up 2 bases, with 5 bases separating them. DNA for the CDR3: TGCGCCAGCAGCTTGGTCAGTAACACTGAAGCTTTCTTT. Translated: CASSLVSNTEAFF. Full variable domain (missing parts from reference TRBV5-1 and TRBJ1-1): KAGVTQTPRYLIKTRGQQVTLSCSPISGHRSVSWYQQTPGQGLQFLFEYFSETQRNKGNFPGRFSGRQFSNSRSEMNVSTLELGDSALYLCASSLVSNTEAFFGQGTRLTVV.

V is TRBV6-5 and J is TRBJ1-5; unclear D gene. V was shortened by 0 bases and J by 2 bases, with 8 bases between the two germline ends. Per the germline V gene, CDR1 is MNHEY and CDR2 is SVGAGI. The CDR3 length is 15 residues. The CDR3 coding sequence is TGTGCCAGCAGTTACTCGAGGAGGGGCAATCAGCCCCAGCATTTT. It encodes CASSYSRRGNQPQHF.

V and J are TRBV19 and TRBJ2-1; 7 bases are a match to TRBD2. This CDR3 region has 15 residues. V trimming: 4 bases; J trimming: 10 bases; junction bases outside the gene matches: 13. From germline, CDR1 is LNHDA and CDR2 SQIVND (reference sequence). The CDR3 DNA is TGTGCCAGTAGTAGGATGTCAGCGGGATTGAAAGAGCAGTTCTTC. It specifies CASSRMSAGLKEQFF.

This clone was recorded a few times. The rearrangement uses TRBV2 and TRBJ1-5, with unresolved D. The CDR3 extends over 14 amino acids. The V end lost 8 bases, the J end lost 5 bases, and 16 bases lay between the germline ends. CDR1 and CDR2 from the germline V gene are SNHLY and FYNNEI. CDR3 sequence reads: CASALVRIDQPQHF. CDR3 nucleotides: TGTGCCAGCGCACTAGTTAGGATCGATCAGCCCCAGCATTTT.

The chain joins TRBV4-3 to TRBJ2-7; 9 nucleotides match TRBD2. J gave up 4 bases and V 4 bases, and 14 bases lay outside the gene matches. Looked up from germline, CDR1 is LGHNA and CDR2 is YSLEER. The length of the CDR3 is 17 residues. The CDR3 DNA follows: TGCGCCAGCAGCCTAACGATTGGCGGGAGGGCCGGGTACGAGCAGTACTTC. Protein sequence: CASSLTIGGRAGYEQYF.

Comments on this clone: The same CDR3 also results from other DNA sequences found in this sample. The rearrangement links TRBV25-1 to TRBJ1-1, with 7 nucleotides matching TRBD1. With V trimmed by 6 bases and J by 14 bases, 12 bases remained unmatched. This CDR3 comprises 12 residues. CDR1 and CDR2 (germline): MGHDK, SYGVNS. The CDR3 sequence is CASSYPTGVAFF. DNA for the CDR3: TGTGCCAGCAGCTACCCTACAGGGGTAGCCTTCTTT. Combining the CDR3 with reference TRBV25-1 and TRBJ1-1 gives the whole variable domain EADIYQTPRYLVIGTGKKITLECSQTMGHDKMYWYQQDPGMELHLIHYSYGVNSTEKGDLSSESTVSRIRTEHFPLTLESARPSHTSQYLCASSYPTGVAFFGQGTRLTVV.

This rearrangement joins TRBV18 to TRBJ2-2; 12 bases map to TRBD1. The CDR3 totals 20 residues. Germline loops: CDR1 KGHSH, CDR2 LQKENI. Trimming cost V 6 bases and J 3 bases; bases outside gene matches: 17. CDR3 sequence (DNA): TGTGCCAGCTCCGCACTATCGGGACAGGGGGCCTACGCGGACACCGGGGAGCTGTTTTTT. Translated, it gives CASSALSGQGAYADTGELFF.

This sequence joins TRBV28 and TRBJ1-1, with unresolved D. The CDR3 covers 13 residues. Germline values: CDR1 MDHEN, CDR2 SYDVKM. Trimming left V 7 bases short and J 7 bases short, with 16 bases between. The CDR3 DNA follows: TGTGCCAGCATCCACGGTTCTCGGGGTGAAGCTTTCTTT. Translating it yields CASIHGSRGEAFF.

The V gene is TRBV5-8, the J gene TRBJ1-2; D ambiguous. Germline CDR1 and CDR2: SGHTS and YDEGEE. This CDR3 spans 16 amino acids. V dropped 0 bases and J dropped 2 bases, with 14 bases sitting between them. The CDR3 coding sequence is TGTGCCAGCAGCTTGGTGGGTGACACCTACAACTATGGCTACACCTTC. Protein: CASSLVGDTYNYGYTF.